This T cell receptor beta chain was found in a study of Graves' ophthalmopathy and Graves' hyperthyroidism. Amplification of TCR beta CDR3 regions used RNA transcripts. RT-PCR with HTBI primers came first, then second-round multiplex PCR. Using its own MiXCR run on the multiplex PCR reads, TCRdb lists one record per CDR3 protein. The sample lists 900,000 to 1,200,000 distinct CDR3 sequences; 36% were seen once. The CDR3 is 15 amino acids. From germline, CDR1 is SGHTA and CDR2 FQGTGA. In regard to this clonotype: Compared with germline, one end of the junction differs, possibly owing to a read error.

The sequence was obtained from an adult man with Graves' hyperthyroidism. The gene calls are TRBV7-3 and TRBJ1-4, with TRBD1 identical over 9 bases. Sample: peripheral blood or thyroid tissue (not recorded which). The CDR3 bases are TGTGCCAGCAGCGTAACAGGGGGCTCGAATGAAAAACTGTTTTTT. Amino acid sequence: CASSVTGGSNEKLFF.